One sample yielded the 29 T cell receptor beta chains listed below, sequenced in a study of blood T cells in healthy people across ages. A second PCR of 7 to 11 cycles used a sample-barcoded 5' primer and a J-beta primer mix. TCRdb passed the 5' RACE reads through MiXCR, listing each CDR3 protein once. The sample lists 1.5 million to 2 million distinct CDR3 sequences; 39% were seen once. The sequenced sample was blood. Source of these receptors: a human donor in good health.

This clonotype was observed a handful of times. This chain joins TRBV7-8 and TRBJ2-3; 12 positions agree with TRBD2. This CDR3 comprises 17 residues. CDR1 and CDR2 (germline): SGHVS, FQNEAQ. The ends lost 2 bases at V and 0 bases at J; junction bases unmatched: 3. The CDR3 sequence: CASSLWTSGESTDTQYF. CDR3 bases: TGTGCCAGCAGCTTATGGACTAGCGGGGAGAGCACAGATACGCAGTATTTT.

The rearrangement uses TRBV12-3 or TRBV12-4 and TRBJ2-7; D unresolved. V lost 3 bases and J 5 bases, leaving 11 bases between the germline ends. The CDR3 is made up of 13 amino acids. Written as DNA, the CDR3 is TGTGCCAGCAGTTTGATCTCCATCGACGAGCAGTACTTC. Amino acids: CASSLISIDEQYF.

V is TRBV4-2 and J is TRBJ2-3; no definite D call. CDR1 is LGHNA and CDR2 is YNFKEQ in the germline V gene. V was clipped by 3 bases and J by 4 bases, with 14 bases between them. This CDR3 has 15 residues. The CDR3 spells CASSQRPRPPDTQYF. CDR3 coding DNA: TGTGCCAGCAGCCAGCGACCCAGGCCCCCAGATACGCAGTATTTT.

This clonotype was picked up a small number of times. Here the CDR3 reads CSVRGAGRGIVTEAFF. CDR3 coding DNA: TGCAGCGTGAGGGGTGCGGGCAGGGGCATCGTTACTGAAGCTTTCTTT. This chain links TRBV29-1 with TRBJ1-1; possible D gene TRBD1, 6 bases. V was clipped by 6 bases and J by 5 bases, with 25 bases between them. CDR3 length: 16 residues. Per germline, CDR1 SQVTM and CDR2 ANQGSEA.

About this clonotype: Possible read error: a much larger clone is one base away. CDR3 in DNA: TGTGCCTGGAGTATACAGAAAGAGACCCAGTTCTTC. This gives the protein CAWSIQKETQFF. The chain links TRBV30 to TRBJ2-1; D gene ambiguous. V was shortened by 2 bases and J by 13 bases, with 15 bases between the two germline ends. CDR3 length equals 12 residues. Germline CDR1 GTSNPN, CDR2 SVGIG (reference sequence).

This clonotype was picked up many times. The chain links TRBV20-1 to TRBJ1-5; D is possibly TRBD1 (5 bases). This CDR3 has 14 residues. Germline V gene data show CDR1 as DFQATT and CDR2 as SNEGSKA (reference sequence). Trimming left V 0 bases short and J 2 bases short, with 8 bases between. Here the CDR3 reads CSARDLTGNQPQHF. In nucleotides, the CDR3 is TGCAGTGCTAGAGATCTGACAGGCAATCAGCCCCAGCATTTT.

The gene calls are TRBV5-1 and TRBJ2-3; TRBD1 or TRBD2 may be the D gene (5 bases each). CDR1 SGHRS and CDR2 YFSETQ come from the germline V gene. Deletions cut 5 bases from V and 2 bases from J, with 12 bases between. This CDR3 has 14 amino acids. CDR3 coding DNA: TGCGCCAGCAGTCCCGGGGACGACACAGATACGCAGTATTTT. Encoded protein: CASSPGDDTDTQYF.

J is TRBJ2-1 and V is TRBV29-1; D is uncertain. Germline values: CDR1 SQVTM, CDR2 ANQGSEA. The CDR3 is 15 amino acids. V gave up 5 bases and J gave up 0 bases, with 14 bases separating them. The CDR3 sequence: CSVSIRADSYNEQFF. The CDR3 DNA sequence: TGCAGCGTTTCTATCCGGGCCGACTCCTACAATGAGCAGTTCTTC.

This sequence joins TRBV2 and TRBJ2-1; TRBD1 matches 10 bases. The V and J ends lost 3 bases and 3 bases, in that order; junction bases with no gene match: 5. The CDR3 extends over 16 amino acids. Germline CDR1 and CDR2: SNHLY and FYNNEI. DNA for the CDR3: TGTGCCAGCAGTGATCGGACAGGGGGGATCTACAATGAGCAGTTCTTC. Residues: CASSDRTGGIYNEQFF.

This clonotype was observed a few times. V usage is TRBV11-1 and J usage is TRBJ2-3; 8 nucleotides agree with TRBD2. The CDR3 is 16 amino acids. Per germline, CDR1 SGHAT and CDR2 FQDESV (reference sequence). J was trimmed by 2 bases and V by 5 bases; bases with no gene match: 9. The CDR3, as DNA: TGTGCCAGCAGCCCGGGAGGGCGCGGGGCCACAGATACGCAGTATTTT. Translation gives CASSPGGRGATDTQYF.

The genes are TRBV20-1 and TRBJ1-2; 10 bases agree with TRBD1. This CDR3 has 13 amino acids. The germline gives CDR1 DFQATT, CDR2 SNEGSKA (reference sequence). With V trimmed by 6 bases and J by 7 bases, 8 bases remained unmatched. The chain's CDR3 is CSASLTGGSGYTF. The CDR3 DNA reads as TGCAGTGCATCACTGACAGGGGGCTCTGGCTACACCTTC.

The J gene is TRBJ2-5, the V gene TRBV20-1; D is unclear. Germline CDR1 is DFQATT and CDR2 is SNEGSKA (reference sequence). V lost 6 bases, J lost 5 bases, and 25 bases lay in between. The CDR3 runs to 16 residues. The CDR3 loop is CSATNPSDFRLETQYF. The DNA for the CDR3 is TGCAGTGCAACCAACCCCTCCGACTTTAGGTTGGAGACCCAGTACTTC.

Only a few counts were recorded for this clonotype. The V call is TRBV5-1, the J call TRBJ1-2; possible D gene TRBD1, 5 bases. The length of the CDR3 is 14 residues. V was pared by 4 bases and J by 5 bases, with 15 bases between. Germline values: CDR1 SGHRS, CDR2 YFSETQ. CDR3 in amino acids: CASSTAQGGYGYTF. In DNA, the CDR3 is TGCGCCAGCAGCACAGCCCAGGGAGGATATGGCTACACCTTC.

J is TRBJ2-4 and V is TRBV2; 8 nucleotides line up with TRBD2. J lost 8 bases, V lost 6 bases, and 6 bases had no gene match. Per the germline V gene, CDR1 is SNHLY and CDR2 is FYNNEI. There are 13 residues in the CDR3. CDR3 DNA: TGTGCCAGCAGCACCCCGGGGGGGGACATTCAGTACTTC. This codes for CASSTPGGDIQYF.

This clonotype was counted only a few times. This chain uses TRBV18 with TRBJ2-6, with D perhaps TRBD2 (5 bases). CDR1 and CDR2 from the germline V gene are KGHSH and LQKENI. There are 17 residues in the CDR3. V was pared by 3 bases and J by 0 bases, with 12 bases between. The CDR3 spells CASSPQFEGSGANVLTF. CDR3 DNA sequence: TGTGCCAGCTCACCTCAGTTCGAGGGCTCTGGGGCCAACGTCCTGACTTTC.

This clonotype was observed a few times. The rearrangement joins TRBV6-5 to TRBJ2-4; TRBD2 aligns across 7 bases. The CDR3 consists of 15 residues. The V gene's germline CDR1 is MNHEY and CDR2 SVGAGI. Trimming at V came to 5 bases and at J to 3 bases, leaving 7 bases not matched to a gene. DNA for the CDR3: TGTGCCAGCAGTCCGCCGGGCGGGGGCAAAAACATTCAGTACTTC. Residues: CASSPPGGGKNIQYF.

The rearrangement joins TRBV20-1 to TRBJ2-7, with a tentative D call TRBD1 (6 bases). This CDR3 comprises 14 residues. CDR1 and CDR2 from the germline V gene are DFQATT and SNEGSKA (reference sequence). V was pared by 3 bases and J by 3 bases, with 15 bases between. The CDR3 DNA follows: TGCAGTGCTAGCACCTCAGACAGGTGCTACGAGCAGTACTTC. It codes for CSASTSDRCYEQYF.

This clonotype was observed a few times. The chain combines TRBV27 with TRBJ1-5; possible D gene TRBD1, 5 bases. V shed 7 bases and J shed 2 bases, with 12 bases lying between them. CDR3 size: 14 residues. The germline V gene has CDR1 MNHEY and CDR2 SMNVEV (reference sequence). CDR3 nucleotide sequence: TGTGCCAGCACTTACGGGGCTGGCAATCAGCCCCAGCATTTT. Protein: CASTYGAGNQPQHF.

This clonotype was found a few times. This chain connects TRBV12-3 or TRBV12-4 to TRBJ1-1; D not certain. The CDR3 has 14 residues. Deletions cut 3 bases from V and 2 bases from J, with 10 bases between. This CDR3 is CASSFAEINTEAFF. The CDR3, as DNA: TGTGCCAGCAGTTTTGCCGAAATTAACACTGAAGCTTTCTTT.

This clonotype was seen a few times. CDR3 amino acids: CASSFFPRDTQYF. The CDR3 coding sequence is TGTGCCAGCAGCTTTTTCCCCCGAGATACGCAGTATTTT. The chain uses TRBV7-7 and TRBJ2-3; D ambiguous. The CDR3 extends over 13 amino acids. V dropped 3 bases and J dropped 5 bases, with 9 bases sitting between them. The germline CDR1 and CDR2 sequences are SSHAT and FNYEAQ (reference sequence).

The V call is TRBV7-9, the J call TRBJ2-7; unclear D gene. The CDR3 contains 15 residues. Looked up from germline, CDR1 is SEHNR and CDR2 is FQNEAQ (reference sequence). V was shortened by 2 bases and J by 3 bases, with 14 bases between the two germline ends. CDR3 in DNA: TGTGCCAGCAGCTTAACGGCCTACCAAGGCTACGAGCAGTACTTC. As protein: CASSLTAYQGYEQYF.

The chain is built from TRBV7-2 and TRBJ1-2, with TRBD1 as a possible D gene (5 bases). The CDR3 consists of 14 residues. CDR1 SGHTA and CDR2 FQGNSA come from the germline V gene. V lost 4 bases, J lost 7 bases, and 16 bases lay in between. CDR3 region: CASSSRVNLPGYTF. The CDR3 bases are TGTGCCAGCAGCTCCAGGGTGAACCTTCCTGGCTACACCTTC. Complete variable domain (other parts from reference TRBV7-2 and TRBJ1-2): GAGVSQSPSNKVTEKGKDVELRCDPISGHTALYWYRQSLGQGLEFLIYFQGNSAPDKSGLPSDRFSAERTGGSVSTLTIQRTQQEDSAVYLCASSSRVNLPGYTFGSGTRLTVV.

This rearrangement joins TRBV7-2 to TRBJ2-7; D is unresolved. Germline-derived CDR1 and CDR2 are SGHTA and FQGNSA. This CDR3 region has 14 residues. V gave up 1 base and J gave up 3 bases, with 10 bases separating them. The CDR3 bases are TGTGCCAGCAGCTTAGAAGGAAGTGACTACGAGCAGTACTTC. It translates to CASSLEGSDYEQYF.

This chain uses TRBV5-1 with TRBJ1-2; tentative D call: TRBD1 (5 bases). CDR1 is SGHRS and CDR2 is YFSETQ in the germline V gene. The CDR3 is 15 residues long. The V end lost 6 bases, the J end lost 0 bases, and 15 bases lay between the germline ends. The CDR3 spells CASTYSTDANYGYTF. The DNA for the CDR3 is TGCGCCAGCACCTATTCGACAGATGCTAACTATGGCTACACCTTC.

J is TRBJ1-1 and V is TRBV29-1; TRBD1 is a possible D gene (5 bases). Germline V gene sequence: CDR1 SQVTM, CDR2 ANQGSEA. The V and J ends lost 5 bases and 3 bases respectively, with 13 bases between them. This CDR3 comprises 13 residues. The chain's CDR3 is CSVRIGAYTEAFF. CDR3 bases: TGCAGCGTTAGGATAGGGGCTTACACTGAAGCTTTCTTT. Filled out from reference TRBV29-1 and TRBJ1-1, the complete variable domain reads SAVISQKPSRDICQRGTSLTIQCQVDSQVTMMFWYRQQPGQSLTLIATANQGSEATYESGFVIDKFPISRPNLTFSTLTVSNMSPEDSSIYLCSVRIGAYTEAFFGQGTRLTVV.

A few counts support this clonotype. V and J are TRBV10-3 and TRBJ2-1; a weak D match, TRBD1 (6 bases). The length of the CDR3 is 16 residues. Germline lookup yields CDR1 ENHRY and CDR2 SYGVKD. The ends were cut back, 0 bases at V and 5 bases at J, with 14 bases in the middle. The CDR3 loop reads CAISESSPGDDNEQFF. As DNA, the CDR3 is TGTGCCATCAGTGAGTCGAGCCCAGGGGATGACAATGAGCAGTTCTTC.

This chain links TRBV4-3 with TRBJ2-7; a weak D match, TRBD2 (6 bases). This CDR3 has 15 residues. V gave up 0 bases and J gave up 7 bases, with 16 bases separating them. Germline assignment: CDR1 LGHNA and CDR2 YSLEER. CDR3 protein: CASSQEMGTPREQYF. The DNA of the CDR3 is TGCGCCAGCAGCCAAGAGATGGGGACTCCTCGGGAGCAGTACTTC.

Here the CDR3 DNA reads TGTGCCACCCGGAAACAGGGCGGCCGTAATTCACCCCTCCACTTT. This sequence encodes CATRKQGGRNSPLHF. The rearrangement links TRBV24-1 to TRBJ1-6; D possibly corresponds to TRBD1 (6 bases). From germline, CDR1 is KGHDR and CDR2 SFDVKD. V lost 9 bases and J lost 6, with 17 bases in between. This CDR3 is built from 15 residues.

There are a few counts of this clonotype. The V and J genes are TRBV7-2 and TRBJ1-5; a weak D match, TRBD1 (6 bases). Deletions cut 2 bases from V and 9 bases from J, with 8 bases between. CDR1 and CDR2 from the germline V gene are SGHTA and FQGNSA. The CDR3 runs to 12 residues. The CDR3 sequence: CASSLMTGPQHF. DNA for the CDR3: TGTGCCAGCAGCTTAATGACAGGGCCCCAGCATTTT.